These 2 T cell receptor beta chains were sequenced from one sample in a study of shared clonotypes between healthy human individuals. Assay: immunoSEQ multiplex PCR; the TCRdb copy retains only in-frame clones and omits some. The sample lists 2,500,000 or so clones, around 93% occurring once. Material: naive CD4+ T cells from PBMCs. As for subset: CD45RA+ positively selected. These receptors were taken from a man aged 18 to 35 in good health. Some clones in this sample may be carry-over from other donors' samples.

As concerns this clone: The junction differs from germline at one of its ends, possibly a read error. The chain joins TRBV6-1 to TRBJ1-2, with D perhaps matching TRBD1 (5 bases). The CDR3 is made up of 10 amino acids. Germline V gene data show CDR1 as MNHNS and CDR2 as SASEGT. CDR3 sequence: CAGRTRGYTF. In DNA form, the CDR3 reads TGTGCCGGCAGGACACGTGGCTACACCTTC.

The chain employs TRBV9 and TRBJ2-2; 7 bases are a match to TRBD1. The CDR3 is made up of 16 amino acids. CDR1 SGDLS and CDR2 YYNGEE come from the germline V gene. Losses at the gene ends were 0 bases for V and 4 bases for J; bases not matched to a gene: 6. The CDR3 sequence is CASSVAKGARTGELFF. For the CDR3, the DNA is TGTGCCAGCAGCGTAGCTAAGGGGGCGCGCACCGGGGAGCTGTTTTTT.